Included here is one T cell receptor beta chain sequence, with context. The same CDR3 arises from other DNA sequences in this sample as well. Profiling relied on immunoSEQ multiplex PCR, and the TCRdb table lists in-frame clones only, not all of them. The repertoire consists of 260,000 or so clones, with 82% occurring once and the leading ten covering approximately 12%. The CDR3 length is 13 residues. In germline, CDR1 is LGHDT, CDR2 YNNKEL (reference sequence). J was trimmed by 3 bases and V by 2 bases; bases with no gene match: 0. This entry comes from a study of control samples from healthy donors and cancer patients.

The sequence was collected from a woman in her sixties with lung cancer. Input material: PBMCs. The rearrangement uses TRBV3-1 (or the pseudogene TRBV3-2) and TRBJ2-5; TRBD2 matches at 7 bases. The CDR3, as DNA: TGTGCCAGCAGCCAACTAGCGGAAGAGACCCAGTACTTC. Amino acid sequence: CASSQLAEETQYF.